This TCR beta chain was recovered during a study of T cell repertoires in cytomegalovirus infection (dated by TCRdb to about 2019). Concerning the study at large: Donor HLA type was relevant to the analysis, because carriage of CMV infection together with the matching HLA type was indicated by public TCR beta signatures.

V is cut by 6 bases and J by 0 bases, and the space between the germline ends is 15 bases. CDR1 and CDR2 are drawn from the germline V gene: MNHEY, SVGEGT. The CDR3 has 17 amino acids, counting the end cysteine and phenylalanine. The kept DNA is CDR3 alone, 51 bases in frame from the first base. This clonotype was seen a handful of times. It has no known antigen specificity. No base quality values were provided; no much bigger clone lies one nucleotide off. Sequenced using an Illumina HiSeq 1500. Clones were called with MiXCR by TCRdb after fastp trimmed the public reads at Q25, and only in-frame beta chains were retained. Every entry covers one CDR3 protein and lists the most common genes and DNA from its rows. Counted in this sample were about 46,000 distinct CDR3 sequences; 20% to 25% of them appeared once. The ten most abundant clones make up about a fifth of the sample. General study outcomes and caveats: In both this cohort and an independent roughly 400-donor cohort, the cumulative frequency of public TCR beta family members distinguished carriers of CMV infection plus the relevant HLA type. In the ex vivo response, HLA-C-restricted CMV-specific TCR beta clonotypes were dominant, and in two of eight donors the single most frequent clonotype came from this HLA-C-restricted group.

The V and J genes are TRBV6-2 or TRBV6-3 and TRBJ1-6, with the D gene not confidently named. This clonotype was sampled from a human donor in good health (CMV status not recorded). Some clones in this sample may be carry-over from other donors' samples. Sequencing was carried out using PBMCs, sequenced either directly or after in vitro stimulation (not recorded which). The nucleotide sequence reads as follows: TGTGCCAGCAGGAGACCAGGAAGAAGCTCCTATAATTCACCCCTCCACTTT. This translates into CASRRPGRSSYNSPLHF.